This T cell receptor (beta chain) was obtained from a study of cytomegalovirus exposure and HLA in healthy donors. General observations from the study: Earlier results showed most TCR beta V segments being productive about 87% or about 30% of the time.

A multiplex PCR was run with 60 Vbeta primers and 13 Jbeta primers. This table comes from immunoSEQ multiplex PCR, and its TCRdb copy is limited to in-frame clones, with some not included. This sample has 240,000 or so clones; approximately 82% occur once, and the top ten carry around 8%. This clone has a single count. Its antigen is currently unknown. Germline CDR1 SEHNR, CDR2 FQNEAQ (reference sequence). CDR3 length: 18 residues. The J segment lost 7 bases and the V segment lost 5 bases, leaving 14 bases of the junction unmatched. This chain uses TRBV7-9 with TRBJ2-1, with TRBD2 matching 13 bases. The sequence derives from an older woman in good health and CMV-seropositive. Sequencing input: PBMCs. CDR3 protein: CASSQHGTSGKSRNEQFF. The CDR3 nucleotides are TGTGCCAGCAGCCAACACGGGACTAGCGGGAAGTCAAGGAATGAGCAGTTCTTC. Supplemented by reference TRBV7-9 and TRBJ2-1, the full variable domain reads DTGVSQNPRHKITKRGQNVTFRCDPISEHNRLYWYRQTLGQGPEFLTYFQNEAQLEKSRLLSDRFSAERPKGSFSTLEIQRTEQGDSAMYLCASSQHGTSGKSRNEQFFGPGTRLTVL.